This T cell receptor beta chain appears in the sequencing data of a study of T cells in Graves' hyperthyroidism and ophthalmopathy. Amplification of TCR beta CDR3 regions used RNA as the template. The HTBI primer set drove a first-round RT-PCR of the TCR CDR3. TCRdb re-analysed the multiplex PCR reads in MiXCR, keeping a single row per CDR3 protein. The data hold 610,000 or so distinct CDR3 sequences, with around 42% observed a single time. This clonotype has a count of ten or more. This TCR came from a woman aged 18-29 years with Graves' hyperthyroidism. Sequencing used peripheral blood or thyroid tissue (not recorded which).

The CDR3 loop is CSARELWGSGREGYEQYF. DNA of the CDR3: TGCAGTGCTAGAGAGTTATGGGGTAGCGGGAGGGAAGGATACGAGCAGTACTTC. This chain connects TRBV20-1 to TRBJ2-7; 11 bases are shared with TRBD2. Germline CDR1 reads DFQATT; CDR2 reads SNEGSKA (reference sequence). The CDR3 has 18 amino acids. The V gene end was trimmed by 0 bases and the J gene end by 4 bases; junction bases not matched to a gene: 14.